The 19 T cell receptor beta chains given below trace back to one sample, sequenced in a study of long-term antiretroviral therapy in people with HIV. Sequencing used immunoSEQ v3.0 at survey level. Generated by immunoSEQ multiplex PCR, the TCRdb table keeps only in-frame clones and is missing some. The table lists more than 20,000 clones, around 77% of them singletons, with more than 10% in the top ten. The material sequenced was unsorted PBMCs, taken around 1.8 years before starting antiretroviral therapy. The receptors shown here come from a woman aged 35 to 49 with HIV.

CDR3 nucleotides: TGCGCCAGCAGCCAAGTCATACAGGAGACCCAGTACTTC. This gives the protein CASSQVIQETQYF. The V and J genes are TRBV4-1 and TRBJ2-5; no reliable D call. The CDR3 consists of 13 residues. The germline CDR1 and CDR2 sequences are MGHRA and YSYEKL. The germline V and J ends were trimmed by 1 base and 5 bases, with 8 bases remaining between them.

The V call is TRBV7-9, the J call TRBJ2-3, with D possibly matching TRBD1 (7 bases). CDR1 and CDR2 from the germline V gene are SEHNR and FQNEAQ (reference sequence). V lost 5 bases, J lost 6 bases, and 18 bases lay in between. The CDR3 consists of 15 residues. The CDR3 here is CASSGRGTVKDTQYF. CDR3 bases: TGTGCCAGCAGCGGTCGGGGGACAGTGAAGGATACGCAGTATTTT.

Only one count was recorded for this clone. The chain employs TRBV7-2 and TRBJ1-2; D is perhaps TRBD1 (6 bases). Germline values: CDR1 SGHTA, CDR2 FQGNSA. CDR3 length: 15 residues. V lost 2 bases, J lost 4 bases, and 14 bases lay in between. CDR3 DNA: TGTGCCAGCAGCTTACGAACAGGGTCTGGCTATGGCTACACCTTC. Amino acid sequence: CASSLRTGSGYGYTF.

The rearrangement joins TRBV7-8 to TRBJ2-7; 7 bases are a match to TRBD1. V lost 8 bases and J lost 2; bases outside the gene matches: 12. In germline, CDR1 is SGHVS, CDR2 FQNEAQ. CDR3 length equals 15 residues. This chain's CDR3 is CASSHWRTGAYEQYF. The CDR3, as DNA: TGTGCCAGCTCACACTGGAGGACAGGAGCCTACGAGCAGTACTTC.

The genes are TRBV11-2 and TRBJ2-1; 7 nucleotides line up with TRBD2. The CDR3 contains 16 residues. Germline V gene data show CDR1 as SGHAT and CDR2 as FQNNGV. Losses at the gene ends were 3 bases for V and 0 bases for J; bases not matched to a gene: 5. The CDR3 region has the DNA TGTGCCAGCAGCTTCGCGAGCGGGGCCTCCTACAATGAGCAGTTCTTC. Amino acid sequence: CASSFASGASYNEQFF. The full variable domain, its missing parts supplied by reference TRBV11-2 and TRBJ2-1, is EAGVAQSPRYKIIEKRQSVAFWCNPISGHATLYWYQQILGQGPKLLIQFQNNGVVDDSQLPKDRFSAERLKGVDSTLKIQPAKLEDSAVYLCASSFASGASYNEQFFGPGTRLTVL.

This clone appeared a single time. The V and J genes are TRBV2 and TRBJ2-5; D is unclear. V lost 3 bases, J lost 11 bases, and 10 bases lay in between. Germline lookup yields CDR1 SNHLY and CDR2 FYNNEI. This CDR3 region has 11 residues. Here the CDR3 reads CASSERTVQYF. The CDR3 DNA reads as TGTGCCAGCAGTGAGCGCACAGTGCAGTACTTC.

J is TRBJ1-4 and V is TRBV5-6, with TRBD1 matching over 7 bases. Germline-derived CDR1 and CDR2 are SGHDT and YYEEEE. The CDR3 is 14 residues long. The junction had 4 bases not matched to a gene; V was cut back by 4 bases and J by 4 bases. CDR3 coding DNA: TGTGCCAGCAGCGGGGACAGTCTTAATGAAAAACTGTTTTTT. Translation: CASSGDSLNEKLFF.

The J gene is TRBJ1-6, the V gene TRBV5-5, with D possibly matching TRBD1 (6 bases). The CDR3 runs to 14 residues. Trimming removed 2 bases at V and 8 bases at J, with 11 bases between. Germline V lookup: CDR1 SGHKS, CDR2 YYEKEE (reference sequence). Here the CDR3 reads CASSLQGLDSPLHF. The DNA for the CDR3 is TGTGCCAGCAGCTTACAGGGCTTGGATTCACCCCTCCACTTT.

J is TRBJ2-3 and V is TRBV7-2; TRBD2 agrees at 8 bases. The germline V gene encodes CDR1 SGHTA and CDR2 FQGNSA. CDR3 length equals 15 residues. Trimming removed 1 base from V and 5 bases from J; junction bases left unmatched: 5. The CDR3 loop reads CASSLGVAGIDTQYF. Here the CDR3 DNA reads TGTGCCAGCAGCTTAGGGGTAGCGGGGATAGATACGCAGTATTTT.

The chain combines TRBV5-8 with TRBJ2-5; D could derive from TRBD1 or TRBD2 (5 bases each). Trimming removed 5 bases at V and 4 bases at J, with 12 bases between. CDR3 length: 13 amino acids. Germline V gene data show CDR1 as SGHTS and CDR2 as YDEGEE. The CDR3 sequence: CASRNPGTETQYF. For the CDR3, the DNA is TGTGCCAGCAGGAATCCGGGGACAGAGACCCAGTACTTC.

The rearrangement joins TRBV5-4 to TRBJ1-1; D not certain. Germline V lookup: CDR1 SGHNT, CDR2 YYREEE (reference sequence). The CDR3 has 13 amino acids. Deletions cut 5 bases from V and 2 bases from J, with 10 bases between. The CDR3 region is CASRLTGNTEAFF. In nucleotides, the CDR3 is TGTGCCAGCAGGTTGACTGGTAACACTGAAGCTTTCTTT.

The chain couples TRBV7-9 to TRBJ2-7; D is uncertain. CDR3 size: 13 residues. Germline V gene sequence: CDR1 SEHNR, CDR2 FQNEAQ (reference sequence). V dropped 5 bases and J dropped 5 bases, with 13 bases sitting between them. For the CDR3, the DNA is TGTGCCAGCAGCCTCGGCGCCCTCGACGAGCAGTACTTC. Protein sequence: CASSLGALDEQYF.

The chain has TRBV19 and TRBJ1-2; D remains unclear. Germline V lookup: CDR1 LNHDA, CDR2 SQIVND (reference sequence). Between the trimmed V and J ends, which lost 1 base and 4 bases, there was a span of 10 bases. The CDR3 has 14 residues. CDR3 bases: TGTGCCAGTAGTATAGTCGCAGAGTTCTATGGCTACACCTTC. It codes for CASSIVAEFYGYTF.

The genes are TRBV2 and TRBJ1-1; no reliable D call. The V end lost 7 bases, the J end lost 5 bases, and 8 bases lay between the germline ends. The CDR3 totals 11 residues. Germline V lookup: CDR1 SNHLY, CDR2 FYNNEI. Written as DNA, the CDR3 is TGTGCCAGCAAGAGGGCTACTGAAGCTTTCTTT. Translating gives CASKRATEAFF.

This clone has only a few counts. V gene TRBV27 combines with J gene TRBJ2-1, with unresolved D. The CDR3 has 14 amino acids. Germline V gene lookup returns CDR1 MNHEY and CDR2 SMNVEV (reference sequence). V was shortened by 1 base and J by 3 bases, with 7 bases between the two germline ends. The CDR3 DNA reads as TGTGCCAGCAGTTTATACGCCAACTACAATGAGCAGTTCTTC. It encodes CASSLYANYNEQFF.

This clone was picked up one time. The chain recombines TRBV19 with TRBJ2-1; D is unclear. The germline V gene encodes CDR1 LNHDA and CDR2 SQIVND (reference sequence). The CDR3 runs 13 residues. The V end lost 7 bases, the J end lost 4 bases, and 11 bases lay between the germline ends. The CDR3 reads CASTQGPYNEQFF. Written as DNA, the CDR3 is TGTGCCAGTACCCAAGGTCCGTACAATGAGCAGTTCTTC. The complete variable domain, with remaining parts taken from reference TRBV19 and TRBJ2-1, reads DGGITQSPKYLFRKEGQNVTLSCEQNLNHDAMYWYRQDPGQGLRLIYYSQIVNDFQKGDIAEGYSVSREKKESFPLTVTSAQKNPTAFYLCASTQGPYNEQFFGPGTRLTVL.

V usage is TRBV5-1 and J usage is TRBJ2-1; TRBD2 aligns across 10 bases. The CDR3 extends over 15 amino acids. Germline V gene sequence: CDR1 SGHRS, CDR2 YFSETQ. V lost 0 bases, J lost 7 bases, and 4 bases stayed unmatched. The CDR3 DNA reads TGCGCCAGCAGCTTGGGAGCGGGAGGGCCGAATGAGCAGTTCTTC. Amino acid sequence: CASSLGAGGPNEQFF.

The chain is built from TRBV27 and TRBJ2-1; D remains ambiguous. CDR1 and CDR2 from the germline V gene are MNHEY and SMNVEV (reference sequence). The V end lost 6 bases, the J end lost 7 bases, and 13 bases lay between the germline ends. This CDR3 contains 13 residues. The CDR3 reads CASSSSGRNEQFF. The CDR3 coding sequence is TGTGCCAGCAGCTCATCTGGCAGAAATGAGCAGTTCTTC.

The rearrangement uses TRBV5-5 and TRBJ1-1, with TRBD1 matching 9 bases. J lost 6 bases, V lost 0 bases, and 0 bases had no gene match. Germline V gene sequence: CDR1 SGHKS, CDR2 YYEKEE (reference sequence). The length of the CDR3 is 13 residues. The CDR3 loop is CASSLGQGAEAFF. CDR3 in DNA: TGTGCCAGCAGCTTGGGACAGGGGGCTGAAGCTTTCTTT.